A selection of T cell receptor beta chains follows, all from one sample in a study of radiotherapy plus CTLA-4 blockade in lung cancer. Data came from immunoSEQ multiplex PCR; TCRdb stores just in-frame clones and leaves some out. The data hold around 30,000 clones, with roughly three quarters observed a single time. The specimen was peripheral blood, collected from a patient treated with radiotherapy plus ipilimumab. The receptors were gathered from a human donor with non-small cell lung cancer that progressed on radiotherapy plus ipilimumab. The CDR3 runs from the conserved cysteine through the conserved F or W. D genes are given only for firm matches. The size of a clone is reported for some rows only, either as once, few or many, or as a class for expanded clones.

TRBV10-3	few	TRBJ2-7	-	TGTGCCATCAGTCGGGGTTCGGCCTACGAGCAGTACTTC	CAISRGSAYEQYF
TRBV25-1	-	TRBJ1-1	-	TGTGCCAGCAGTAGCAGTTTCGACACTGAAGCTTTCTTT	CASSSSFDTEAFF
TRBV7-7	once	TRBJ2-5	-	TGTGCCAGCAGCCGAGGACAGCGACAGACCCAGTACTTC	CASSRGQRQTQYF
TRBV5-1	-	TRBJ2-7	TRBD2	TGCGCCAGCAGGTTAGGACTAGCGGTCTACGAGCAGTACTTC	CASRLGLAVYEQYF
TRBV5-1	-	TRBJ1-1	TRBD1	TGCGCCAGCAGCTTGGGGCCGGGACAGGGGAGGACTGAAGCTTTCTTT	CASSLGPGQGRTEAFF
TRBV7-2	-	TRBJ1-1	TRBD1	TGTGCCAGCAGCTTTTACCTGGGGGGACAGGGGAATGAAGCTTTCTTT	CASSFYLGGQGNEAFF
TRBV10-3	-	TRBJ2-1	TRBD1	TGTGCCACCGAGCGAGGACAGGGGGAAGGTGAGCAGTTCTTC	CATERGQGEGEQFF
TRBV19	-	TRBJ1-1	-	TGTGCCAGTAGTATACTGGGCAGGTTGGTGAACACTGAAGCTTTCTTT	CASSILGRLVNTEAFF
TRBV28	-	TRBJ1-1	TRBD1	TGTGCCAGCAGTTTCGCCTCAGGGGGCCACACTGAAGCTTTCTTT	CASSFASGGHTEAFF
TRBV29-1	few	TRBJ1-2	-	TGCAGCGTAGTTCCGGGCTCCGGGGGCTACACCTTC	CSVVPGSGGYTF
TRBV6-5	-	TRBJ1-2	-	TGTGCCAGCAGTTACTCAGGAAGCGTCACTAACTATGGCTACACCTTC	CASSYSGSVTNYGYTF
TRBV6-5	few	TRBJ1-3	-	TGTGCCAGCAGAACATCCGGGACCTCTGGAAACACCATATATTTT	CASRTSGTSGNTIYF
TRBV4-2	once	TRBJ2-1	-	TGTGCCAGCAGCTCCACTGGAGTGGCCTACAATGAGCAGTTCTTC	CASSSTGVAYNEQFF